The clone carrying this T cell receptor (beta chain) was seen a handful of times. Its antigen remains unidentified. The data stem from a study of human T cells and chemical hapten exposure. The wider study: TCR yields per sample varied mostly from small pooled library volume differences. General study points: Expanded TCRs made up significantly more big CDR3 similarity clusters than controls did.

Time point given: patch test 1, 2 weeks after DPC sensitization. Documented treatment: therapeutic diphenylcyclopropenone sensitization with weekly scalp DPC. Individual cDNA molecules (in the library) carried attached unique molecular identifiers. Authors' processing steps: A typical sample had around 96,000 TCRs, with roughly 20,000 to 700,000 overall. TCRdb processed the RACE reads anew with MiXCR; each CDR3 protein has one entry. For this entry, the V and J calls and clone size follow TCRdb and not the study's own pipeline. Here the sample spans fewer than 95,000 distinct CDR3 sequences, approximately 10% being singletons. The CDR3 totals 13 residues. With 5 bases removed from V and 0 bases from J, the gap between germline ends came to 8 bases. Germline CDR1 and CDR2: SGHTA and FQGNSA.

The clonotype comes from a man aged 35 to 55 with alopecia areata. Some clones in this sample may be carry-over from other donors' samples. This specimen was whole blood, taken in connection with sensitization to the hapten diphenylcyclopropenone (DPC). The chain joins TRBV7-2 to TRBJ2-7, with D perhaps given as TRBD1 or TRBD2 (5 bases each). CDR3 DNA: TGTGCCAGCAGCCTGGGACCCTCCTACGAGCAGTACTTC. Amino acids: CASSLGPSYEQYF.